This T cell receptor (beta chain) was captured by sequencing in a study of molecular identifiers for immune sequencing clone quantification. The sample holds a few counts of this clonotype. Its antigen is unidentified. Study-level results: The study reportedly detected spiked Jurkat TCR RNA from one cell among one million naive cells.

Each CDR3 protein gets one entry after TCRdb re-called the PCR reads with MiXCR. The sample yields around 460,000 distinct CDR3 sequences, around 23% seen once. The TCR comes from a human donor in good health. Some libraries in this study had Jurkat cell RNA spiked in. Input material: naive CD8+ T cells from blood, with Jurkat cell RNA spiked in. Stated subset: FACS-sorted CD8+CD4-CCR7+CD45RA+ naive T cells.

The CDR3 sequence is CASISPQGARTGELFF. CDR3 DNA: TGTGCCAGTATCTCCCCGCAGGGGGCGCGCACCGGGGAGCTGTTTTTT. V and J are TRBV19 and TRBJ2-2; 8 bases align to TRBD1. The germline V gene has CDR1 LNHDA and CDR2 SQIVND (reference sequence). This CDR3 is 16 amino acids long. The trim removed 7 bases at V and 4 bases at J, leaving 11 bases unmatched. Full variable domain (rest looked up from reference TRBV19 and TRBJ2-2): DGGITQSPKYLFRKEGQNVTLSCEQNLNHDAMYWYRQDPGQGLRLIYYSQIVNDFQKGDIAEGYSVSREKKESFPLTVTSAQKNPTAFYLCASISPQGARTGELFFGEGSRLTVL.